The T cell receptor beta chain described here comes from a study of neurological immune-mediated disorders. Volunteers from a blood bank in Maryland, USA, constituted the healthy controls. This clonotype was counted many times. TCRdb itself ran the 5' RACE reads through MiXCR, one entry per CDR3 protein. The table includes about 30,000 distinct CDR3 sequences, approximately 5.4% detected once. Germline assignment: CDR1 SQVTM and CDR2 ANQGSEA. The CDR3 contains 17 residues. V lost 4 bases and J 6 bases, leaving 28 bases between the germline ends. The TCR comes from a woman in her fifties or sixties in good health. Specimen: CD4+ T cells from blood. The chain joins TRBV29-1 to TRBJ2-7, with D perhaps TRBD1 or TRBD2 (7 bases each). The CDR3 loop reads CSVGRGTVPPPSAEQYF. DNA for the CDR3: TGCAGCGTTGGGCGGGGGACAGTTCCACCCCCCAGCGCCGAGCAGTACTTC.